This T cell receptor beta chain was captured by sequencing in a study of blood T cell repertoires in COVID-19. The germline gives CDR1 LNHDA, CDR2 SQIVND (reference sequence). V trimming: 6 bases; J trimming: 0 bases; junction bases outside the gene matches: 0. The CDR3 loop spans 13 amino acids. Data came from immunoSEQ multiplex PCR; TCRdb stores just in-frame clones and leaves some out. The sample lists more than 300,000 clones, 83% occurring once. The chain uses TRBV19 and TRBJ2-3; 7 bases line up with TRBD1. This TCR was recovered from a woman in her 50s who had recovered from COVID-19. The specimen was PBMCs or T cells enriched from blood (not recorded which). CDR3 protein: CASRGQSTDTQYF. In DNA, the CDR3 is TGTGCCAGTAGGGGACAGAGCACAGATACGCAGTATTTT.